This passage covers 10 T cell receptor beta chains from one sample sequenced in a study of radiation and T cells in renal cell carcinoma. Here immunoSEQ multiplex PCR was the method, and the copy in TCRdb shows in-frame clones only, minus some. The sample yields approximately 9,800 clones, approximately 64% seen once. Noted treatment: treatment-naive control, cytoreductive nephrectomy. This specimen was tumor tissue, taken from a patient whose treatment was nephrectomy without radiotherapy. The source is a man between 60 and 70 years old with renal cell carcinoma.

The chain carries TRBV25-1 and TRBJ1-6, with 10 bases lining up with TRBD1. The CDR3 contains 15 residues. The V gene end was trimmed by 4 bases and the J gene end by 13 bases; junction bases not matched to a gene: 10. Germline CDR1 reads MGHDK; CDR2 reads SYGVNS. The CDR3 reads CASSVGTGAAYPLHF. In DNA, the CDR3 is TGTGCCAGCAGTGTCGGGACAGGGGCCGCGTATCCCCTCCACTTT. Full variable domain (outside the CDR3, taken from reference TRBV25-1 and TRBJ1-6): EADIYQTPRYLVIGTGKKITLECSQTMGHDKMYWYQQDPGMELHLIHYSYGVNSTEKGDLSSESTVSRIRTEHFPLTLESARPSHTSQYLCASSVGTGAAYPLHFGNGTRLTVT.

In its sample, this clone was seen a few times. This chain uses TRBV5-1 with TRBJ1-1; 9 nucleotides match TRBD1. V was clipped by 4 bases and J by 5 bases; unmatched bases: 21. CDR1 is SGHRS and CDR2 is YFSETQ in the germline V gene. This CDR3 has 19 amino acids. CDR3 sequence: CASSPRPGTGIARGTEAFF. In DNA, the CDR3 is TGCGCCAGCAGCCCCAGGCCCGGGACAGGGATAGCGAGGGGGACTGAAGCTTTCTTT.

V and J are TRBV7-9 and TRBJ2-1; 9 bases map to TRBD2. CDR3 size: 15 residues. The germline CDR1 and CDR2 sequences are SEHNR and FQNEAQ (reference sequence). Trimming cost V 7 bases and J 8 bases; bases outside gene matches: 12. CDR3 nucleotide sequence: TGTGCCAGCATCCCGCGGGAGGGCCTCGGGGATGAGCAGTTCTTC. Its translation is CASIPREGLGDEQFF.

V is TRBV30 and J is TRBJ1-6, with 10 bases matching TRBD1. Germline values: CDR1 GTSNPN, CDR2 SVGIG (reference sequence). CDR3 size: 18 residues. V lost 6 bases and J lost 0; bases outside the gene matches: 11. The chain's CDR3 is CACRQGASSSSYNSPLHF. The CDR3 nucleotides are TGTGCCTGTCGACAGGGGGCATCTTCGAGCTCCTATAATTCACCCCTCCACTTT.

This chain joins TRBV5-8 and TRBJ2-7, with D possibly called TRBD1 or TRBD2 (5 bases each). The CDR3 contains 13 residues. CDR1 SGHTS and CDR2 YDEGEE come from the germline V gene. V was trimmed by 2 bases and J by 2 bases, leaving 8 bases between them. The CDR3 nucleotides read TGTGCCAGCAGCTTCGGGGCAACCTACGAGCAGTACTTC. Amino acid sequence: CASSFGATYEQYF.

The V and J genes are TRBV5-1 and TRBJ1-1; D is uncertain. Germline V gives CDR1 SGHRS, CDR2 YFSETQ. Trimming took off 0 bases at V and 4 bases at J, with 10 bases between the two ends. CDR3 size: 14 residues. The CDR3 region is CASSLEGKSTEAFF. For the CDR3, the DNA is TGCGCCAGCAGCTTGGAGGGCAAATCCACTGAAGCTTTCTTT.

The genes are TRBV28 and TRBJ1-5; D perhaps matches TRBD1 (5 bases). CDR1 and CDR2 from the germline V gene are MDHEN and SYDVKM. The CDR3 has 19 residues. V was clipped by 7 bases and J by 2 bases, with 27 bases between them. DNA of the CDR3: TGTGCCAGCACAGGGCCCCCGGTCCGGGCAGGGATACGCAATCAGCCCCAGCATTTT. Translated, it gives CASTGPPVRAGIRNQPQHF.

The chain joins TRBV30 to TRBJ2-5; no reliable D call. This CDR3 comprises 14 residues. Trimming cost V 0 bases and J 5 bases, with 13 bases left between them. Germline V CDR1 and CDR2: GTSNPN, SVGIG (reference sequence). CDR3 coding DNA: TGTGCCTGGAGTGTACCCCCCCCGGCGGAGACCCAGTACTTC. Its protein product is CAWSVPPPAETQYF.

V gene TRBV2 combines with J gene TRBJ2-7; D is possibly TRBD2 (7 bases). Germline loops: CDR1 SNHLY, CDR2 FYNNEI. This CDR3 contains 15 residues. V gave up 4 bases and J gave up 7 bases, with 20 bases separating them. The CDR3 here is CASSVGAAGEEEQYF. CDR3 in DNA: TGTGCCAGCAGTGTGGGGGCCGCGGGAGAGGAAGAGCAGTACTTC.

J is TRBJ1-1 and V is TRBV6-6, with D uncertain. Germline V lookup: CDR1 MNHNY, CDR2 SVGAGI (reference sequence). The CDR3 consists of 13 residues. The germline V and J ends were trimmed by 6 bases and 8 bases, with 16 bases remaining between them. As DNA, the CDR3 is TGTGCCAGCAGCCCCCCGAGGACTGGAGAAGCTTTCTTT. It yields the protein CASSPPRTGEAFF.